Below are 25 T cell receptor beta chains sequenced from a single sample in a study of shared clonotypes between healthy human individuals. This table comes from immunoSEQ multiplex PCR, and its TCRdb copy is limited to in-frame clones, with some not included. The data contain under 1,900,000 clones, 97% to 99% of them seen just once; the ten biggest clones take up over 0.3%. The sequencing input was naive CD4+ T cells sorted from blood. The sample's subset: CD45RA+ positively selected. The receptors derive from a man younger than 45 in good health.

V usage is TRBV5-1 and J usage is TRBJ2-7, with 7 bases lining up with TRBD2. The CDR3 covers 14 residues. Germline CDR1 SGHRS, CDR2 YFSETQ. With 3 bases clipped from V and 2 bases from J, the junction kept 5 bases outside the gene matches. CDR3 nucleotide sequence: TGCGCCAGCAGCTGGCTAGCGGATACCTACGAGCAGTACTTC. Its translation: CASSWLADTYEQYF. The full variable domain, rest sourced from reference TRBV5-1 and TRBJ2-7, is KAGVTQTPRYLIKTRGQQVTLSCSPISGHRSVSWYQQTPGQGLQFLFEYFSETQRNKGNFPGRFSGRQFSNSRSEMNVSTLELGDSALYLCASSWLADTYEQYFGPGTRLTVT.

The chain has TRBV25-1 and TRBJ2-7, with D perhaps matching TRBD1 or TRBD2 (5 bases each). There are 15 residues in the CDR3. Trimming took off 0 bases at V and 3 bases at J, with 12 bases between the two ends. CDR1 and CDR2 from the germline V gene are MGHDK and SYGVNS. This chain's CDR3 is CASSEYGTLGYEQYF. CDR3 DNA sequence: TGTGCCAGCAGTGAATACGGGACCTTGGGCTACGAGCAGTACTTC.

This chain uses TRBV21-1 with TRBJ2-7; TRBD2, as called in the table, went unchecked against the DNA. TRBV21-1 is a pseudogene segment. CDR3 size: 15 residues. Written as DNA, the CDR3 is TGTGCCAGCAGCCAGAAGCGGACCGAAACCTACGAGCAGTACTTC. It specifies CASSQKRTETYEQYF.

The J gene is TRBJ2-3, the V gene TRBV25-1; 9 bases are a match to TRBD2. The V segment lost 3 bases and the J segment 2 bases; nucleotides outside the gene matches: 3. The germline V gene encodes CDR1 MGHDK and CDR2 SYGVNS. The CDR3 is made up of 15 amino acids. CDR3: CASSDAGGPTDTQYF. As DNA, the CDR3 is TGTGCCAGCAGTGATGCGGGAGGGCCCACAGATACGCAGTATTTT.

This clone was found once. The chain couples TRBV7-2 to TRBJ2-7; 13 nucleotides line up with TRBD2. This CDR3 is 15 amino acids long. Germline V gives CDR1 SGHTA, CDR2 FQGNSA. Germline trimming cut 0 bases from V and 5 bases from J; bases unmatched to any gene: 1. The CDR3 region has the DNA TGTGCCAGCAGCTTAGCAGGGACTAGCGGGAACGAGCAGTACTTC. As protein: CASSLAGTSGNEQYF.

The table lists this clone with a count of one. The chain couples TRBV20-1 to TRBJ2-3; no definite D call. Germline V gene lookup returns CDR1 DFQATT and CDR2 SNEGSKA (reference sequence). The length of the CDR3 is 11 residues. CDR3 DNA sequence: TGCAGCCCTCTTGGGGCAGATACGCAGTATTTT. It translates to CSPLGADTQYF.

V usage is TRBV9 and J usage is TRBJ2-3; D perhaps matches TRBD2 (5 bases). The CDR3 is 16 amino acids. V lost 0 bases and J 2 bases, leaving 13 bases between the germline ends. Germline V gene lookup returns CDR1 SGDLS and CDR2 YYNGEE. In nucleotides, the CDR3 is TGTGCCAGCAGCGTAGGGCTAGCAGGCTACACAGATACGCAGTATTTT. Its translation: CASSVGLAGYTDTQYF.

The rearrangement uses TRBV2 and TRBJ2-7, with D tentatively TRBD1 or TRBD2 (6 bases each). Trimming removed 3 bases from V and 0 bases from J, with 9 bases in between. Germline V gene sequence: CDR1 SNHLY, CDR2 FYNNEI. This CDR3 has 14 residues. CDR3 in DNA: TGTGCCAGCAGTGACGGGGGCTACTCCTACGAGCAGTACTTC. Its protein is CASSDGGYSYEQYF. The full variable domain, its missing parts supplied by reference TRBV2 and TRBJ2-7, is EPEVTQTPSHQVTQMGQEVILRCVPISNHLYFYWYRQILGQKVEFLVSFYNNEISEKSEIFDDQFSVERPDGSNFTLKIRSTKLEDSAMYFCASSDGGYSYEQYFGPGTRLTVT.

V usage is TRBV6-4 and J usage is TRBJ2-1; D is uncertain. The CDR3 totals 15 residues. Germline loops: CDR1 MRHNA, CDR2 SNTAGT. Trimming stripped 4 bases from V and 6 bases from J, with 16 bases between. CDR3 bases: TGTGCCAGCAGTGCAGAGGTTAGCTTCATCAATGAGCAGTTCTTC. It is translated as CASSAEVSFINEQFF.

The CDR3: CSVVMGFQETQYF. The CDR3 bases are TGCAGCGTTGTGATGGGATTCCAAGAGACCCAGTACTTC. The V and J genes are TRBV29-1 and TRBJ2-5; D is ambiguous. This CDR3 contains 13 residues. Germline V gene sequence: CDR1 SQVTM, CDR2 ANQGSEA. The V gene lost 4 bases and the J gene lost 1 base, with 10 bases spanning the gap.

V is TRBV5-1 and J is TRBJ2-3; TRBD2 agrees at 8 bases. This CDR3 has 17 residues. Germline assignment: CDR1 SGHRS and CDR2 YFSETQ. Trimming took 0 bases from V and 2 from J; bases not matched to a gene: 8. Here the CDR3 DNA reads TGCGCCAGCAGCTTGGGGAGGCTAGCGGGTATCACAGATACGCAGTATTTT. It codes for CASSLGRLAGITDTQYF.

The chain uses TRBV20-1 and TRBJ2-5; D ambiguous. V was cut by 6 bases and J by 4 bases, with 9 bases left in between. The CDR3 is made up of 11 amino acids. Germline V gene data show CDR1 as DFQATT and CDR2 as SNEGSKA (reference sequence). DNA of the CDR3: TGCAGTGCCAAGCCCTTAGAGACCCAGTACTTC. As protein: CSAKPLETQYF.

In its sample, this clone was seen once. V gene TRBV5-6 combines with J gene TRBJ1-1; the D gene is possibly TRBD1 (6 bases). The CDR3 runs 12 residues. V was pared by 7 bases and J by 4 bases, with 11 bases between. Germline V lookup: CDR1 SGHDT, CDR2 YYEEEE. The CDR3 spells CASHLGGTEAFF. DNA for the CDR3: TGTGCCAGCCACCTAGGGGGCACTGAAGCTTTCTTT.

Comments on this clone: At the DNA level, this CDR3 is encoded by other sequences in the same sample as well. The genes are TRBV5-1 and TRBJ2-3, with D possibly being TRBD1 (6 bases). CDR3 length equals 14 residues. Germline V gene data show CDR1 as SGHRS and CDR2 as YFSETQ. The ends were cut back, 4 bases at V and 2 bases at J, with 11 bases in the middle. The DNA for the CDR3 is TGCGCCAGCAGCCCCGGACAGACCACAGATACGCAGTATTTT. Its protein product is CASSPGQTTDTQYF.

This clone has more than one count but fewer than ten. The chain joins TRBV7-6 to TRBJ1-5; D ambiguous. There are 12 residues in the CDR3. V dropped 1 base and J dropped 3 bases, with 1 base sitting between them. In germline, CDR1 is SGHVS, CDR2 FNYEAQ. CDR3 in DNA: TGTGCCAGCAGCTTAGTCAATCAGCCCCAGCATTTT. Protein sequence: CASSLVNQPQHF.

This chain connects TRBV6-1 to TRBJ2-5; D remains ambiguous. The germline gives CDR1 MNHNS, CDR2 SASEGT. Trimming pared 6 bases from V and 2 bases from J, leaving 13 bases between. The CDR3 has 14 amino acids. The CDR3 DNA reads TGTGCCAGCAGCCCTGGGTACAGACAAGAGACCCAGTACTTC. As protein: CASSPGYRQETQYF.

In its sample, this clone was seen once. The V and J genes are TRBV11-2 and TRBJ1-5; D is ambiguous. CDR1 and CDR2 (germline): SGHAT, FQNNGV. V lost 1 base, J lost 6 bases, and 7 bases lay in between. The CDR3 has 13 amino acids. CDR3 residues: CASSLGTGQPQHF. CDR3 coding DNA: TGTGCCAGCAGCTTAGGGACGGGTCAGCCCCAGCATTTT.

The J gene is TRBJ2-7, the V gene TRBV30; 13 bases fit TRBD2. CDR1 is GTSNPN and CDR2 is SVGIG in the germline V gene (reference sequence). Losses at the gene ends were 0 bases for V and 5 bases for J; bases not matched to a gene: 10. The CDR3 sequence is 17 residues long. The CDR3 region is CAWSVSRTSGSRDEQYF. The CDR3 DNA reads as TGTGCCTGGAGTGTATCAAGGACTAGCGGGAGTCGGGACGAGCAGTACTTC.

The chain recombines TRBV7-2 with TRBJ2-2; D may be TRBD2 (5 bases). V lost 1 base to trimming and J lost 9 bases, with 9 bases between them. The CDR3 consists of 13 residues. CDR1 is SGHTA, CDR2 FQGNSA, per germline. CDR3 coding DNA: TGTGCCAGCAGCTTAGTTCGGGGAAGGGAGCTGTTTTTT. Its translation is CASSLVRGRELFF. Looking up the rest from reference TRBV7-2 and TRBJ2-2 gives the full variable domain: GAGVSQSPSNKVTEKGKDVELRCDPISGHTALYWYRQSLGQGLEFLIYFQGNSAPDKSGLPSDRFSAERTGGSVSTLTIQRTQQEDSAVYLCASSLVRGRELFFGEGSRLTVL.

V is TRBV4-2 and J is TRBJ2-3, with a weak D call TRBD2 (6 bases). Trimming shortened V by 1 base and J by 2 bases, and 7 bases separated the two germline ends. The CDR3 covers 14 residues. CDR1 and CDR2 from the germline V gene are LGHNA and YNFKEQ. This chain's CDR3 is CASSQAGDTDTQYF. The CDR3 DNA reads TGTGCCAGCAGCCAAGCGGGGGACACAGATACGCAGTATTTT.

The count of this clone is one. The chain joins TRBV7-2 to TRBJ2-3; 12 nucleotides agree with TRBD2. Germline V CDR1 and CDR2: SGHTA, FQGNSA. V lost 3 bases to trimming and J lost 5 bases; unmatched junction nucleotides: 3. The CDR3 totals 15 residues. Here the CDR3 DNA reads TGTGCCAGCAGCTTGACTAGCGGGAGCGTAGATACGCAGTATTTT. Translated, it gives CASSLTSGSVDTQYF.

This clone was seen only once. This chain connects TRBV7-9 to TRBJ1-1, with D possibly being TRBD1 (5 bases). The CDR3 sequence is 13 residues long. V was pared by 5 bases and J by 1 base, with 8 bases between. Germline CDR1 reads SEHNR; CDR2 reads FQNEAQ (reference sequence). The CDR3 nucleotides read TGTGCCAGCAGCCCAGGGTGGAACACTGAAGCTTTCTTT. Translated: CASSPGWNTEAFF.

The V and J genes are TRBV29-1 and TRBJ2-2; 7 bases align to TRBD1. The germline V gene has CDR1 SQVTM and CDR2 ANQGSEA. With 4 bases clipped from V and 3 bases from J, the junction kept 5 bases outside the gene matches. The CDR3 has 14 amino acids. The CDR3 protein is CSVVVRGYTGELFF. In nucleotides, the CDR3 is TGCAGCGTTGTAGTCAGGGGGTACACCGGGGAGCTGTTTTTT.

The CDR3 loop reads CASSHTSVSGMNTEAFF. In DNA form, the CDR3 reads TGTGCCAGCAGTCACACGTCGGTTTCAGGCATGAACACTGAAGCTTTCTTT. The chain has TRBV27 and TRBJ1-1, with no clear D. CDR3 length equals 17 residues. Germline-derived CDR1 and CDR2 are MNHEY and SMNVEV (reference sequence). Between the trimmed V and J ends, which lost 5 bases and 0 bases, there was a span of 19 bases.

This chain connects TRBV28 to TRBJ1-2; TRBD1 aligns across 10 bases. This CDR3 has 14 amino acids. Germline lookup yields CDR1 MDHEN and CDR2 SYDVKM. Trimming took 8 bases from V and 4 from J; bases not matched to a gene: 7. The CDR3: CASYDRGQIYGYTF. DNA of the CDR3: TGTGCCAGCTATGACAGGGGGCAAATCTATGGCTACACCTTC.